The rows below give T cell receptor beta chains drawn from one sample of a study of Ad26.COV2.S vaccination and SARS-CoV-2 variants. Sequencing was performed with immunoSEQ multiplex PCR; in TCRdb, only in-frame clones are kept and a portion is missing. The sample carries about 470,000 clones, 90% recorded once. The material was peripheral blood, obtained in a trial of Ad26.COV2.S vaccine versus placebo. These receptors were taken from a person aged 18 to 59 who received the Ad26.COV2.S COVID-19 vaccine or a placebo. Each CDR3 is given with its conserved first and last residue.

v_call: TRBV15
j_call: TRBJ1-4
cdr3_aa: CATSSDNRETNEKLFF

v_call: TRBV19
j_call: TRBJ1-5
cdr3_aa: CASSMDRTGLSNQPQHF

v_call: TRBV27
j_call: TRBJ2-3
cdr3_aa: CASSFSWGGYTQYF

v_call: TRBV9
j_call: TRBJ1-4
cdr3_aa: CASSYSGGAEKLFF

v_call: TRBV14
j_call: TRBJ2-2
cdr3_aa: CASSQARATGELFF

v_call: TRBV28
j_call: TRBJ2-3
cdr3_aa: CASSLRQAAADTQYF

v_call: TRBV5-4
j_call: TRBJ2-5
cdr3_aa: CASGMGETQYF

v_call: TRBV7-9
j_call: TRBJ1-1
cdr3_aa: CASSHHRNTEAFF

v_call: TRBV2
j_call: TRBJ2-7
cdr3_aa: CASMVGAGYEQYF

v_call: TRBV5-6
j_call: TRBJ2-7
cdr3_aa: CASSLGDRVGYEQYF

v_call: TRBV28
j_call: TRBJ2-4
cdr3_aa: CASSPTGHKNIQYF

v_call: TRBV29-1
j_call: TRBJ2-5
cdr3_aa: CSVALAGGLETQYF

v_call: TRBV6-1
j_call: TRBJ1-1
cdr3_aa: CASSDSRLGNTEAFF

v_call: TRBV5-4
j_call: TRBJ2-5
cdr3_aa: CASSLEVPGETRKETQYF

v_call: TRBV28
j_call: TRBJ1-2
cdr3_aa: CASSFPRGSSYGYTF

v_call: TRBV29-1
j_call: TRBJ2-2
cdr3_aa: CSVVSDDTGELFF

v_call: TRBV13
j_call: TRBJ2-5
cdr3_aa: CASSFGTGKKETQYF

v_call: TRBV5-3
j_call: TRBJ2-2
cdr3_aa: CARSCDATGELFF

v_call: TRBV4-3
j_call: TRBJ2-1
cdr3_aa: CASSQEFRENEQFF

v_call: TRBV7-9
j_call: TRBJ2-2
cdr3_aa: CASSLGRSTGELFF

v_call: TRBV15
j_call: TRBJ2-1
cdr3_aa: CATSRDQADSYNEQFF

v_call: TRBV7-2
j_call: TRBJ2-3
cdr3_aa: CASSPQGSLAGADTQYF

v_call: TRBV7-3
j_call: TRBJ2-3
cdr3_aa: CASSFGTGLRTDTQYF

v_call: TRBV7-8
j_call: TRBJ1-1
cdr3_aa: CASTPRGNTEAFF

v_call: TRBV27
j_call: TRBJ2-7
cdr3_aa: CASRSMTAQRGGEQYF

v_call: TRBV30
j_call: TRBJ2-1
cdr3_aa: CAWSVDRMRFF

v_call: TRBV11-1
j_call: TRBJ2-3
cdr3_aa: CASSQRGQSTDTQYF

v_call: TRBV2
j_call: TRBJ2-1
cdr3_aa: CASSLGGAYNEQFF

v_call: TRBV25-1
j_call: TRBJ2-3
cdr3_aa: CASSDFRGLTQYF

v_call: TRBV6-5
j_call: TRBJ2-3
cdr3_aa: CASQPGSGTQYF

v_call: TRBV28
j_call: TRBJ1-2
cdr3_aa: CASSPHPPGQGSYGYTF

v_call: TRBV6-1
j_call: TRBJ2-3
cdr3_aa: CASSEARYSGSLSEDTQYF

v_call: TRBV7-9
j_call: TRBJ2-1
cdr3_aa: CASSLAGQGAGNEQFF

v_call: TRBV27
j_call: TRBJ2-7
cdr3_aa: CASSLSLRESDEQYF

v_call: TRBV5-1
j_call: TRBJ2-2
cdr3_aa: CASSGATGLNTGELFF

v_call: TRBV21-1
j_call: TRBJ2-3
cdr3_aa: CASSKESSWVTQYF

v_call: TRBV4-1
j_call: TRBJ2-3
cdr3_aa: CASSPKGPGASGHTDTQYF

v_call: TRBV28
j_call: TRBJ2-7
cdr3_aa: CASSSGGTNYEQYF

v_call: TRBV7-2
j_call: TRBJ2-4
cdr3_aa: CASSLDINIQYF

v_call: TRBV6-5
j_call: TRBJ1-1
cdr3_aa: CASSRSTNTEAFF

v_call: TRBV30
j_call: TRBJ2-6
cdr3_aa: CAWSVGSGANVLTF

v_call: TRBV7-9
j_call: TRBJ2-7
cdr3_aa: CASSLFGGLQYF

v_call: TRBV3-1/TRBV3-2
j_call: TRBJ1-3
cdr3_aa: CASSRRSGTSGNTIYF

v_call: TRBV19
j_call: TRBJ2-7
cdr3_aa: CASRPGQGAYEQYF

v_call: TRBV5-5
j_call: TRBJ2-1
cdr3_aa: CASTTLSSYNEQFF

v_call: TRBV5-6
j_call: TRBJ1-3
cdr3_aa: CASGQGVGNTIYF

v_call: TRBV2
j_call: TRBJ2-7
cdr3_aa: CASSESASGSYEQYF

v_call: TRBV24-1
j_call: TRBJ2-2
cdr3_aa: CATRRGTGELFF

v_call: TRBV6-6
j_call: TRBJ2-7
cdr3_aa: CATRRRGELYEQYF

v_call: TRBV28
j_call: TRBJ2-4
cdr3_aa: CASSFGRVKNIQYF

v_call: TRBV10-3
j_call: TRBJ2-2
cdr3_aa: CAISPTTSGSVTANTGELFF

v_call: TRBV11-2
j_call: TRBJ2-2
cdr3_aa: CASSLTGGSTGELFF

v_call: TRBV27
j_call: TRBJ1-4
cdr3_aa: CASRKDIGTTNEKLFF

v_call: TRBV27
j_call: TRBJ2-6
cdr3_aa: CASSFLSTGVGANVLTF

v_call: TRBV7-9
j_call: TRBJ2-3
cdr3_aa: CASSLGFNTQYF

v_call: TRBV7-9
j_call: TRBJ1-4
cdr3_aa: CASSLVEGAEKLFF

v_call: TRBV6-5
j_call: TRBJ2-1
cdr3_aa: CASSEREEFNEQFF

v_call: TRBV4-3
j_call: TRBJ1-1
cdr3_aa: CATRDGSMNTEAFF

v_call: TRBV19
j_call: TRBJ2-3
cdr3_aa: CASSRLGQGKNTQYF

v_call: TRBV6-5
j_call: TRBJ1-6
cdr3_aa: CASSFGYNSPLHF